A selection of T cell receptor beta chains follows, all from one sample in a study of T cell repertoires in cytomegalovirus infection. TCRdb passed the reads through MiXCR, listing each CDR3 protein once. Among 150,000 to 190,000 distinct CDR3 sequences listed, 20% to 25% were seen once. Sequenced input: PBMCs. The receptors derive from a human donor in good health (CMV status not recorded). Some clones in this sample may be carry-over from other donors' samples. Each CDR3 is given with its conserved first and last residue. Fields, in order: J gene, clone size, D gene, V gene, CDR3 DNA, CDR3 protein. A D gene is named only where the DNA matches it firmly. The size field is filled for only some rows; it gives once, few, many or a size class.

TRBJ2-7	few	TRBD2	TRBV3-1	TGTGCCAGCAGTCAAATCCGGGGACTAGCGGGAACCTACGAGCAGTACTTC	CASSQIRGLAGTYEQYF
TRBJ1-5	.	.	TRBV7-9	TGTGCCAGCAGCTTAACGGCTGGGGATCAGCCCCAGCATTTT	CASSLTAGDQPQHF
TRBJ2-7	.	TRBD2	TRBV20-1	TGCAGTGCTAGCCAAGCGGGAGATCCCTACGAGCAGTACTTC	CSASQAGDPYEQYF
TRBJ2-5	.	.	TRBV7-2	TGTGCCAGCAGCTCGGGACAAATCCGACAAGAGACCCAGTACTTC	CASSSGQIRQETQYF
TRBJ2-4	.	.	TRBV24-1	TGTGCCACCAGTGATTCCGGGACGGGCAAAAACATTCAGTACTTC	CATSDSGTGKNIQYF
TRBJ2-5	.	.	TRBV15	TGTGCCACCAGCAGAGATCGGCTAGGAACGGCCCAGTACTTC	CATSRDRLGTAQYF
TRBJ2-1	few	TRBD2	TRBV4-1	TGCGCCAGCAGCCAAGAGGAGTGGGCCGGCCTGCGGGGGGGTGAGCAGTTCTTC	CASSQEEWAGLRGGEQFF
TRBJ1-5	many	TRBD1	TRBV6-6	TGTGCCAGCACTGCACAGGGGAAGGGGCAGCCCCAGCATTTT	CASTAQGKGQPQHF
TRBJ1-4	.	.	TRBV6-1	TGTGCCAGCAGCTGGGCAGGGACTAATGAAAAACTGTTTTTT	CASSWAGTNEKLFF
TRBJ2-1	once	TRBD1	TRBV4-3	TGCGCCAGCAGCCAAAGGGCGACAGGGGGGATCCGTTACAATGAGCAGTTCTTC	CASSQRATGGIRYNEQFF
TRBJ2-1	many	.	TRBV6-2/TRBV6-3	TGTGCCAGCAGGTCTAGGGTGAGCTCCTACAATGAGCAGTTCTTC	CASRSRVSSYNEQFF
TRBJ1-5	many	.	TRBV7-6	TGTGCCAGCAGCTTTGGGGATGGGCCCCAGCATTTT	CASSFGDGPQHF
TRBJ2-2	.	.	TRBV25-1	TGTGCCAGCACCGAAGGGGGGGACGGGGAGCTGTTTTTT	CASTEGGDGELFF
TRBJ1-5	few	TRBD1	TRBV19	TGTGCCACCTGGGACAGGGAGAGCAATCAGCCCCAGCATTTT	CATWDRESNQPQHF
TRBJ2-1	medium-sized	.	TRBV19	TGTGCCAGTAGTATATACAATGAGCAGTTCTTC	CASSIYNEQFF
TRBJ2-3	.	TRBD2	TRBV12-3/TRBV12-4	TGTGCCAGCAGTACGGGACTAGTGAGGACAGATACGCAGTATTTT	CASSTGLVRTDTQYF
TRBJ2-5	.	.	TRBV28	TGTGCCAGCCAAATTGGTGGCCAGGAGAACCAGTACTTC	CASQIGGQENQYF
TRBJ2-7	.	.	TRBV5-3	TGTGCCAGCAGCTTGGTAATACGGTCAGGGGCCAACGAGCAGTACTTC	CASSLVIRSGANEQYF
TRBJ2-5	.	TRBD2	TRBV20-1	TGCAGCGCTAGTCGGACTAGCGGGAGGGAGACCCAGTACTTC	CSASRTSGRETQYF
TRBJ1-1	few	.	TRBV15	TGTGCCACCAGCAACGGACTCCTGAACACTGAAGCTTTCTTT	CATSNGLLNTEAFF
TRBJ2-5	few	.	TRBV20-1	TGCAGTGCTGGACGAGTCCAAGAGACCCAGTACTTC	CSAGRVQETQYF
TRBJ2-1	.	TRBD1	TRBV7-3	TGTGCCAGCAGTCGAAGGGCCGGGACAGGGAGTCGCAATGAGCAGTTCTTC	CASSRRAGTGSRNEQFF
TRBJ2-7	.	.	TRBV28	TGTGCCAGCAGTTTGCTAGACAGCACCTACGAGCAGTACTTC	CASSLLDSTYEQYF
TRBJ2-5	many	TRBD2	TRBV10-3	TGTGCCATCAGTGATACTAGCGGGGGGACAGAGACCCAGTACTTC	CAISDTSGGTETQYF
TRBJ2-3	.	TRBD2	TRBV29-1	TGCAGCGTTGCGGGGACTAGCACTGAGAGCACAGATACGCAGTATTTT	CSVAGTSTESTDTQYF
TRBJ1-1	many	.	TRBV12-3/TRBV12-4	TGTGCCAGCAGACCGACCGGCGTTGGAGCTTTCTTT	CASRPTGVGAFF
TRBJ1-1	few	.	TRBV19	TGTGCCAGTAGTATAGATTTACGGGGGTCCACTGAAGCTTTCTTT	CASSIDLRGSTEAFF
TRBJ2-3	few	.	TRBV28	TGTGCCAGCAGTTTTAGGGGCCGGTGGACAGATACGCAGTATTTT	CASSFRGRWTDTQYF
TRBJ2-2	few	TRBD2	TRBV30	TGTGCCTGGAGTACCCGACTAGCGGGAAACACCGGGGAGCTGTTTTTT	CAWSTRLAGNTGELFF
TRBJ1-6	.	TRBD1	TRBV6-2/TRBV6-3	TGTGCCAGCCGGACAGGGAGCTCCTATAATTCACCCCTCCACTTT	CASRTGSSYNSPLHF
TRBJ2-1	.	TRBD2	TRBV12-3/TRBV12-4	TGTGCCAGCAGGCGAGGCGGGGGATCGTACAATGAGCAGTTCTTC	CASRRGGGSYNEQFF
TRBJ1-2	few	.	TRBV19	TGTGCCAGTAGTCCACCTCTCTGGGACCTTGGCTACACCTTC	CASSPPLWDLGYTF
TRBJ2-1	few	.	TRBV3-1	TGTGCCAGCAGCCAAGTTGGGACCCGACCGAATGAGCAGTTCTTC	CASSQVGTRPNEQFF
TRBJ1-3	.	.	TRBV2	TGTGCCAGCAGTGTTCGGCGAACAAAGAGCTCTGGAAACACCATATATTTT	CASSVRRTKSSGNTIYF
TRBJ2-3	.	.	TRBV7-8	TGTGCCAGCAGCTTAGGGGGGCTAACCACAGATACGCAGTATTTT	CASSLGGLTTDTQYF
TRBJ2-7	many	.	TRBV5-1	TGCGCCAGCAGCTTACGACTCGAAGGAGGATACGAGCAGTACTTC	CASSLRLEGGYEQYF
TRBJ2-3	few	.	TRBV29-1	TGCAGCGCATCACCGGGACCCCGCACAGATACGCAGTATTTT	CSASPGPRTDTQYF
TRBJ2-7	once	TRBD1	TRBV5-1	TGCGCCAGCAGCGTATCTCGGGCAGGGGGCGAGCAGTACTTC	CASSVSRAGGEQYF
TRBJ1-6	.	.	TRBV7-9	TGTGCCAGCAGCATTGAACAGTATAATTCACCCCTCCACTTT	CASSIEQYNSPLHF
TRBJ2-1	few	TRBD2	TRBV7-2	TGTGCCAGCAGCTTAGGGGGAGGGCCCTACAATGAGCAGTTCTTC	CASSLGGGPYNEQFF
TRBJ2-5	.	TRBD1	TRBV7-2	TGTGCCAGCAGCCATACAGGGGGTAGAGAGACCCAGTACTTC	CASSHTGGRETQYF
TRBJ2-7	few	.	TRBV2	TGTGCCAGCAGTGAAGGACAGATCTCCTACGAGCAGTACTTC	CASSEGQISYEQYF
TRBJ2-7	.	TRBD1	TRBV29-1	TGCAGCGTGAACCGGGACAGGGGAAGCGAGCAGTACTTC	CSVNRDRGSEQYF
TRBJ2-1	.	TRBD2	TRBV5-1	TGCGCCAGCAGCTTGCGGCGGGAGAGGTCAATTGGGGATGAGCAGTTCTTC	CASSLRRERSIGDEQFF
TRBJ2-1	few	.	TRBV5-1	TGCGCCAGCAGCTCGGAATACAATGAGCAGTTCTTC	CASSSEYNEQFF
TRBJ1-1	.	.	TRBV2	TGTGCCAGCAGCCCTGGACAGCCGAACACTGAAGCTTTCTTT	CASSPGQPNTEAFF
TRBJ2-1	few	.	TRBV10-2	TGCGCCAGCTCCCCCAGGACAGGAGGGACCAATGAGCAGTTCTTC	CASSPRTGGTNEQFF
TRBJ2-7	many	TRBD1	TRBV12-3/TRBV12-4	TGTGCCAGCAGTTTAGGGGACAGGGCTAACCCGCCCTTGTCCTACGAGCAGTACTTC	CASSLGDRANPPLSYEQYF